These T cell receptor beta chains were read from a single sample in a study of radiation and T cells in renal cell carcinoma. The protocol was immunoSEQ multiplex PCR, while the TCRdb copy is restricted to in-frame clones and leaves out a portion. The table lists about 130,000 clones, roughly 85% of them singletons. The specimen was blood, collected from a patient whose treatment included radiotherapy and nephrectomy. The receptors come from a woman between 55 and 75 years old with renal cell carcinoma. Each CDR3 is given with its conserved first and last residue. D genes are given only for firm matches. Some rows mark clone size as missing; the rest say once, few, many or name a class of expanded clone.

clone_size j_call d_call v_call cdr3_aa cdr3_nt
NA TRBJ1-5 NA TRBV2 CASSGQVSNQPQHF TGTGCCAGCAGTGGACAGGTTAGCAATCAGCCCCAGCATTTT
NA TRBJ2-2 NA TRBV2 CASRRDSGTGELFF TGTGCCAGCAGGAGGGACTCAGGTACCGGGGAGCTGTTTTTT
once TRBJ2-5 NA TRBV11-2 CASSFASQETQYF TGTGCCAGCAGCTTCGCCAGCCAAGAGACCCAGTACTTC
NA TRBJ2-3 NA TRBV7-3 CASSLSGFTDTQYF TGTGCCAGCAGCTTAAGTGGCTTCACAGATACGCAGTATTTT
NA TRBJ1-1 NA TRBV7-8 CASSLAQGLSTEAFF TGTGCCAGCAGCTTAGCACAGGGTCTAAGCACTGAAGCTTTCTTT
NA TRBJ1-1 NA TRBV11-2 CASSQGVLDTEAFF TGTGCCAGCAGCCAAGGGGTGCTCGACACTGAAGCTTTCTTT
NA TRBJ2-3 TRBD2 TRBV7-3 CASSLGSGTGGTQYF TGTGCCAGCAGCTTAGGTAGCGGGACTGGTGGTACGCAGTATTTT
NA TRBJ2-7 NA TRBV5-6 CASSFGSQLRNEQYF TGTGCCAGCAGCTTCGGGAGCCAACTAAGGAACGAGCAGTACTTC
NA TRBJ2-3 NA TRBV10-1 CASSPHRAPTDTQYF TGCGCCAGCAGTCCTCACAGGGCCCCCACAGATACGCAGTATTTT
NA TRBJ1-1 NA TRBV7-3 CASSLGAGLEAFF TGTGCCAGCAGCCTCGGGGCTGGGTTAGAAGCTTTCTTT
NA TRBJ2-7 NA TRBV15 CATKASNDEQYF TGTGCCACCAAAGCTTCGAACGACGAGCAGTACTTC
NA TRBJ1-2 NA TRBV7-2 CASSQARTYTF TGTGCCAGCAGCCAAGCCAGAACCTACACCTTC
NA TRBJ2-1 NA TRBV5-4 CASSLETVNEQFF TGTGCCAGCAGCTTGGAGACAGTCAATGAGCAGTTCTTC
NA TRBJ2-1 TRBD1 TRBV10-1 CASSPGQGSYNEQFF TGCGCCAGCAGTCCGGGACAGGGTTCCTACAATGAGCAGTTCTTC
NA TRBJ1-2 TRBD1 TRBV29-1 CSVWGQGTAGLDGYTF TGCAGCGTTTGGGGTCAGGGGACAGCAGGATTGGATGGCTACACCTTC
NA TRBJ2-4 NA TRBV28 CASSQAGDASPIQYF TGTGCCAGCAGTCAGGCAGGGGACGCCAGCCCCATTCAGTACTTC
NA TRBJ1-1 NA TRBV7-9 CASSSDSWNTEAFF TGTGCCAGCAGCTCGGACAGTTGGAACACTGAAGCTTTCTTT
few TRBJ1-3 NA TRBV10-1 CASSEWSNSGNTIYF TGCGCCAGCAGTGAATGGTCCAACTCTGGAAACACCATATATTTT
once TRBJ1-2 NA TRBV5-4 CASSAGGGRYGYTF TGTGCCAGCAGCGCGGGGGGAGGAAGGTATGGCTACACCTTC
once TRBJ1-1 TRBD1 TRBV19 CASTPRGMNTEAFF TGTGCCAGTACCCCCAGGGGGATGAACACTGAAGCTTTCTTT
NA TRBJ1-6 NA TRBV19 CASSHIPNSPRQPNSPLHF TGTGCCAGTAGCCATATCCCCAATAGTCCTAGACAGCCTAATTCACCCCTCCACTTT
NA TRBJ1-1 NA TRBV10-3 CAISEGQGLNTEAFF TGTGCCATCAGTGAGGGCCAGGGCTTGAACACTGAAGCTTTCTTT
NA TRBJ2-1 TRBD1 TRBV2 CASSYRDRGSYSYNEQFF TGTGCCAGCAGTTACCGGGACAGGGGATCATACTCCTACAATGAGCAGTTCTTC
NA TRBJ2-7 NA TRBV2 CASSYRDLSYEQYF TGTGCCAGCAGTTACAGGGACCTGTCCTACGAGCAGTACTTC
few TRBJ1-2 NA TRBV18 CASSPRADLNYGYTF TGTGCCAGCTCACCCAGGGCGGACTTAAACTATGGCTACACCTTC
NA TRBJ1-1 NA TRBV7-7 CASSRILNTEAFF TGTGCTAGCAGCCGGATACTAAACACTGAAGCTTTCTTT
once TRBJ1-4 NA TRBV28 CASSFRGGNEKLFF TGTGCCAGCAGTTTCCGGGGCGGTAATGAAAAACTGTTTTTT
NA TRBJ1-1 NA TRBV4-1 CASSPSRGNTEAFF TGCGCCAGCAGCCCCTCTAGGGGGAACACTGAAGCTTTCTTT
NA TRBJ2-7 TRBD1 TRBV2 CASSPRGTGYHEQYF TGTGCCAGCAGCCCCCGGGGGACAGGGTACCACGAGCAGTACTTC
NA TRBJ1-2 NA TRBV18 CASSPGGTSANYGYTF TGTGCCAGCTCACCCGGGGGGACATCAGCTAACTATGGCTACACCTTC
NA TRBJ2-2 TRBD1 TRBV5-1 CASSPLIRQGQAGELFF TGCGCCAGCAGTCCACTCATAAGACAGGGGCAGGCCGGGGAGCTGTTTTTT
few TRBJ1-1 NA TRBV4-1 CATTGMNTEAFF TGCGCCACGACGGGAATGAACACTGAAGCTTTCTTT
NA TRBJ1-1 NA TRBV4-1 CASSQQTQAEAFF TGCGCCAGCAGCCAACAGACGCAGGCCGAAGCTTTCTTT
NA TRBJ1-1 NA TRBV6-1 CASGSYTEAFF TGTGCCAGCGGCAGCTACACTGAAGCTTTCTTT